Only a few counts were recorded for the clone carrying this TCR beta chain. The antigen is undetermined. Only in-frame clones appear in the TCRdb table, and some are missing; sequencing was by immunoSEQ multiplex PCR. The table has tens of thousands of clones, 55% to 75% seen once. V was clipped by 2 bases and J by 0 bases, with 8 bases between them. The germline CDR1 and CDR2 sequences are SGHTA and FQGNSA. The CDR3 contains 14 residues. This entry belongs to a study of early stage breast cancer tumors. Study information: Seven or eight ER+/PR+/HER2- tumors were invasive ductal; four were invasive lobular. Study observations and caveats: Enriched TCRB sequences shared across patients were mostly commonly generated sequences.

Sequencing was performed on blood. This sequence was found in a person in their fifties with breast cancer. This chain connects TRBV7-2 to TRBJ2-7; unclear D gene. In DNA form, the CDR3 reads TGTGCCAGCAGCTTAACCGGTAGCTCCTACGAGCAGTACTTC. Translated: CASSLTGSSYEQYF.